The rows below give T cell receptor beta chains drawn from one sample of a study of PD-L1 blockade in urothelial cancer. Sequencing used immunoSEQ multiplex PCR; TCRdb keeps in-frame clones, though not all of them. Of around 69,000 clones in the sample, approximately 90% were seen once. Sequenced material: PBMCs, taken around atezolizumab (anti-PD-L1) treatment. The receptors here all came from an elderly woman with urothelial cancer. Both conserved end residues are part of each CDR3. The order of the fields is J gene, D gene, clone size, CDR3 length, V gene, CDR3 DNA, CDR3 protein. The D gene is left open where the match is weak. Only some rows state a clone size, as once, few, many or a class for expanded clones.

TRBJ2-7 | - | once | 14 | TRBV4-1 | TGCGCCAGCAGCCGCGACAGCTGGTCCTACGAGCAGTACTTC | CASSRDSWSYEQYF
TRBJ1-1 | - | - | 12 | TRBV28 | TGTGCCAGCACGGTCCCGGGGGCTGAAGCTTTCTTT | CASTVPGAEAFF
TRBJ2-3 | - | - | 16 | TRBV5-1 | TGCGCCAGTCGGCAGGGCGGATCCCCTAGCACAGATACGCAGTATTTT | CASRQGGSPSTDTQYF
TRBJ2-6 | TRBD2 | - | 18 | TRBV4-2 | TGTGCCAGCAGCCTTCGGGTAGCGGGAGCAGGGGGGGCCAACGTCCTGACTTTC | CASSLRVAGAGGANVLTF
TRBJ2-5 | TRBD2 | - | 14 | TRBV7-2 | TGTGCCAGCAGCCCTGGGCGGGGGGGCGAGACCCAGTACTTC | CASSPGRGGETQYF
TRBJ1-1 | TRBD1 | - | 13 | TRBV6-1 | TGTGCCAGCAACCACAGGGGGGAGACTGAAGCTTTCTTT | CASNHRGETEAFF
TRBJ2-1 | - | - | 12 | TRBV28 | TGTGCCAGTCCGGGTGGCGTCGATGAGCAGTTCTTC | CASPGGVDEQFF
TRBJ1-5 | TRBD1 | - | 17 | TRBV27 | TGTGCCAGCGGTCACGGTCAGGACAGGAGCGCCAATCAGCCCCAGCATTTT | CASGHGQDRSANQPQHF
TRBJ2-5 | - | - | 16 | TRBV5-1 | TGCGCCAGCAGCTTGGGGGGGCGGGAGAGCCAAGAGACCCAGTACTTC | CASSLGGRESQETQYF
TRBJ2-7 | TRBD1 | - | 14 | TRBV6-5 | TGTGCCAGCAGCCCCTGGGGACAGGGCTACGAGCAGTACTTC | CASSPWGQGYEQYF
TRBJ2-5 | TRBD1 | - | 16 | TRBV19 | TGTGCCAGTAGCTTCGAACGTGGCAGGGGGCAAGAGACCCAGTACTTC | CASSFERGRGQETQYF
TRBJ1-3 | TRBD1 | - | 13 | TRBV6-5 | TGTGCCAGCAGGCGGACAGGCGGAAACACCATATATTTT | CASRRTGGNTIYF
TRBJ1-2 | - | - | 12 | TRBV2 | TGTGCCAGCAGTGACCCGGGGTTCGGCTACACCTTC | CASSDPGFGYTF
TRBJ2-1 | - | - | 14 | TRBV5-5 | TGTGCCAGCAGGCAAGGAACTAGCCCCAATGAGCAGTTCTTC | CASRQGTSPNEQFF
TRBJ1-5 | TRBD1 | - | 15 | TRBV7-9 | TGTGCCAGCGGGCCTACAGGGGGCTCTGGGCAGCCCCAGCATTTT | CASGPTGGSGQPQHF
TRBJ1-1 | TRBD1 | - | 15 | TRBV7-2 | TGTGCCAGCAGCTCCTATACAGGGGGCTTGGCTGAAGCTTTCTTT | CASSSYTGGLAEAFF
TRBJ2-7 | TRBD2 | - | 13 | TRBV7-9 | TGTGCCAGCAGCCAAAGCGGGAGTTACGAGCAGTACTTC | CASSQSGSYEQYF
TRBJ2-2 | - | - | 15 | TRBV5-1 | TGCGCCAGTACAACTAATTTCGGGTCCACCGGGGAGCTGTTTTTT | CASTTNFGSTGELFF
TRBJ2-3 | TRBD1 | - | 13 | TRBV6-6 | TGTGCCACACTTCAGGGGGCGGAGGGTACGCAGTATTTT | CATLQGAEGTQYF
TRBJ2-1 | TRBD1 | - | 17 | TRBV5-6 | TGTGCCAGCAGCTGGGGTTTGGGACAGTCATCGGACAATGAGCAGTTCTTC | CASSWGLGQSSDNEQFF
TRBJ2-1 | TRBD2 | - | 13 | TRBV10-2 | TGCGCCACCTTTGCCGGCGGGAGTAATGAGCAGTTCTTC | CATFAGGSNEQFF
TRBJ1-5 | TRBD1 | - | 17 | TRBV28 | TGTGCCAGCAGTCTCGGGACAGGGACCATACCCAGTCAGCCCCAGCATTTT | CASSLGTGTIPSQPQHF
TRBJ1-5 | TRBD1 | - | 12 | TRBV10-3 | TGTGCCATCAGGGAACAGGGGCAGCCCCAGCATTTT | CAIREQGQPQHF
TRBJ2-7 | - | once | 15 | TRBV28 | TGTGCCAGCAGTGTCAGGACAGCGTCTCCCTACGAGCAGTACTTC | CASSVRTASPYEQYF
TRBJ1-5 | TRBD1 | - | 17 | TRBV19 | TGTGCCAGTAGTACCACAGGGGCCCCGGGCTGGGGTCAGCCCCAGCATTTT | CASSTTGAPGWGQPQHF
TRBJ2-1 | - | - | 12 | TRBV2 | TGTGCCAGCAGACAACAGGGTAGTGAGCAGTTCTTC | CASRQQGSEQFF
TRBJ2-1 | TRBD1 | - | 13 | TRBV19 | TGTGCCAGTAGATCCAGGGGGCGGAATGAGCAGTTCTTC | CASRSRGRNEQFF
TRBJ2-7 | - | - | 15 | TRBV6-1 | TGTGCCAGCATCAGCGGGTGGGCGGTCGGCGGGGAGCAGTACTTC | CASISGWAVGGEQYF
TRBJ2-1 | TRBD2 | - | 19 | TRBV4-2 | TGTGCCAGCAGCCAAGGCGCAGGACTAGCGGGAGACGGGCTCAATGAGCAGTTCTTC | CASSQGAGLAGDGLNEQFF
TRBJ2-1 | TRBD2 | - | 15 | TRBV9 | TGTGCCAGCAGCGCTTCTAGCGGGAGCTACAATGAGCAGTTCTTC | CASSASSGSYNEQFF
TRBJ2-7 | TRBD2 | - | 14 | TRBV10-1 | TGCGCCAGCAGTGAGGGACTAGCGACCTACGAGCAGTACTTC | CASSEGLATYEQYF
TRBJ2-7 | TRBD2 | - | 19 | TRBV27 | TGTGCCAGCAGGGAAGGGCCCATGTTGACTAGCGGGAGGTCTACCGAGCAGTACTTC | CASREGPMLTSGRSTEQYF
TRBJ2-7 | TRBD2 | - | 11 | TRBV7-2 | TGTGCCAGCAGCCCGGGGGGGGCGGGGTACTTC | CASSPGGAGYF
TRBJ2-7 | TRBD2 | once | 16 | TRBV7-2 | TGTGCCAGCAGCTCGCCCGGGACTAGCGGGAGGAACGAGCAGTACTTC | CASSSPGTSGRNEQYF
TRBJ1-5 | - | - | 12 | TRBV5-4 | TGTGCCAGCAGCGCGCCCTTCCAGCCCCAGCATTTT | CASSAPFQPQHF
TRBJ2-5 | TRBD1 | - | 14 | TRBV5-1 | TGCGCCAGCAGCTCGGGACAGGTCGAAGAGACCCAGTACTTC | CASSSGQVEETQYF
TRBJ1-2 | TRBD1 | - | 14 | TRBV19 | TGTGCCAGCGGGCGGACAGGGGGGGATTATGGCTACACCTTC | CASGRTGGDYGYTF
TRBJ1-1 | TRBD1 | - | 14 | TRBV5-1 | TGCGCCAGCAGCCCCGGGACAGCGAACACTGAAGCTTTCTTT | CASSPGTANTEAFF